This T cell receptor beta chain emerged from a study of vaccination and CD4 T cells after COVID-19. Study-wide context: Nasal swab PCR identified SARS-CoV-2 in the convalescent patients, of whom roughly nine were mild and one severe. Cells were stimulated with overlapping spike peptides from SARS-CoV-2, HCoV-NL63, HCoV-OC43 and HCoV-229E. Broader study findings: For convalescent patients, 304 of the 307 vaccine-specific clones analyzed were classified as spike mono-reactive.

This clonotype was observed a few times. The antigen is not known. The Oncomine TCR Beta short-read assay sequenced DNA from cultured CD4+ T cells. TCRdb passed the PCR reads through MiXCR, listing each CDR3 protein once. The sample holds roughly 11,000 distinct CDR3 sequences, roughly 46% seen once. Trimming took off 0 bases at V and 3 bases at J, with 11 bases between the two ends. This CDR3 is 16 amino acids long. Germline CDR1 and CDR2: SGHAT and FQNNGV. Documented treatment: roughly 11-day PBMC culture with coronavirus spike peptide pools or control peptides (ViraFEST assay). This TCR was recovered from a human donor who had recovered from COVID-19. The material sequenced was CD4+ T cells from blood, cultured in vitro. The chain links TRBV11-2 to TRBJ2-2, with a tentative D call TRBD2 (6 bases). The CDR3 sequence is CASSLDSGRYTGELFF. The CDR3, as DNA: TGTGCCAGCAGCTTAGATAGCGGCAGATACACCGGGGAGCTGTTTTTT. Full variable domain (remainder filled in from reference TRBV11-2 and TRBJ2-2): EAGVAQSPRYKIIEKRQSVAFWCNPISGHATLYWYQQILGQGPKLLIQFQNNGVVDDSQLPKDRFSAERLKGVDSTLKIQPAKLEDSAVYLCASSLDSGRYTGELFFGEGSRLTVL.